This T cell receptor (beta chain) was sequenced in a study of blood T cells in healthy people across ages. Whole-study findings and limits: Per-million-T-cell TCR beta diversity fell roughly linearly with age.

In its sample, this clonotype was seen once. As yet, its antigen is unknown. Donors ranged from about 6 to 90 years old and were healthy Caucasians in Russia. Every donor contributed around 10 milliliters of peripheral blood by blood draw. The CDR3 has 18 residues. The V and J ends lost 4 bases and 5 bases, in that order; junction bases with no gene match: 13. In germline, CDR1 is SGHTA, CDR2 FQGNSA. A second PCR, run for about 6 to 11 cycles, used a sample-barcoded 5' primer plus a J-beta primer mix. TCRdb re-derived calls from the 5' RACE reads in MiXCR, one entry per CDR3 protein. Of 1.5 million to 2 million distinct CDR3 sequences in the sample, around half were seen once.

Sequencing was carried out using blood. The rearrangement joins TRBV7-2 to TRBJ1-6, with TRBD1 matching 8 bases. The origin of this receptor is a woman between 40 and 55 years old in good health. The DNA of the CDR3 is TGTGCCAGCAGCTCACGTCCCGGGACAGGAAAAAATAATTCACCCCTCCACTTT. This codes for CASSSRPGTGKNNSPLHF. Full variable domain (remainder filled in from reference TRBV7-2 and TRBJ1-6): GAGVSQSPSNKVTEKGKDVELRCDPISGHTALYWYRQSLGQGLEFLIYFQGNSAPDKSGLPSDRFSAERTGGSVSTLTIQRTQQEDSAVYLCASSSRPGTGKNNSPLHFGNGTRLTVT.